This TCR beta chain was profiled in a study of shared clonotypes between healthy human individuals. At the level of the study: Used for every donor were three CD4 naive, three CD4 memory, two CD8 naive and one CD8 memory plate. Study outcomes and limitations: Memory subsets generally showed smaller estimated richness than naive subsets did.

To note about this clone: The antigen remains undetermined.

Looked up from germline, CDR1 is LNHNV and CDR2 is YYDKDF (reference sequence). This CDR3 spans 17 amino acids. V shed 2 bases and J shed 0 bases, with 14 bases lying between them. As handled by the study authors: For the immunoSEQ data, sequences were junction-only without quality scores, so filtering differed. Sequenced by immunoSEQ multiplex PCR; TCRdb stores in-frame clones only, minus some. V and J calls and clone size are copied from that table; D and trimming were computed from the DNA. This table has about 2.4 million clones, roughly 93% appearing once. The sample was naive CD4+ T cells from PBMCs. Subset meaning: CD45RA+ positively selected. This TCR was recovered from a man aged 18 to 30 in good health. Some clones in this sample may be carry-over from other donors' samples. V is TRBV15 and J is TRBJ2-1; D possibly corresponds to TRBD1 (5 bases). CDR3: CATSRPSGSSSYNEQFF. DNA for the CDR3: TGTGCCACCAGCAGACCATCAGGGTCGAGCTCCTACAATGAGCAGTTCTTC.